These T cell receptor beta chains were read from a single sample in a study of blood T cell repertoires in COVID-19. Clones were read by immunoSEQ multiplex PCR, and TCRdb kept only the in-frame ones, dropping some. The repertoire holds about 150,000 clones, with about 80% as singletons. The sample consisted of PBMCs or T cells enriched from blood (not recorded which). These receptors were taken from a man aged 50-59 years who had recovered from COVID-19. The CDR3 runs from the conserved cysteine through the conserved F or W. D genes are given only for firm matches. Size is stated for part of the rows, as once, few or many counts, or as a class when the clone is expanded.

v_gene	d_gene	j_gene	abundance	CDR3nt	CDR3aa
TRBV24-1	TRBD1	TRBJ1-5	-	TGTGCCACCAGTGATTTGACAGGGGGCGGCAATCAGCCCCAGCATTTT	CATSDLTGGGNQPQHF
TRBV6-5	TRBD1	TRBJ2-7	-	TGTGCCAGCCGGGACCCGACAGGGGGTATCTACGAGCAGTACTTC	CASRDPTGGIYEQYF
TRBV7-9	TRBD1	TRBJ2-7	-	TGTGCCAGCAGCTTAAAGATCGACAGGGTCGAGCAGTACTTC	CASSLKIDRVEQYF
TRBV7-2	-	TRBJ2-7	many	TGTGCCAGCAGCCCTAGACCCCTACAGGGACCCGAGCAGTACTTC	CASSPRPLQGPEQYF
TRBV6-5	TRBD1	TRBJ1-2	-	TGTGCCAGCAGTTACTCGGGCCAGGGGGCCCTCGGCTACACCTTC	CASSYSGQGALGYTF
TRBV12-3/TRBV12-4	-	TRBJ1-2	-	TGTGCCAGCAGTTCTAGCCACTTCTACACCTTC	CASSSSHFYTF
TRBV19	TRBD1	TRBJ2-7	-	TGTGCCAGTAGGGAGGCCGGGACAGGGGCCTACGAGCAGTACTTC	CASREAGTGAYEQYF
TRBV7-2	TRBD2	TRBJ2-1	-	TGTGCCAGCAGCCCCCGGACTAGCGGGGGGGCGTACAATGAGCAGTTCTTC	CASSPRTSGGAYNEQFF
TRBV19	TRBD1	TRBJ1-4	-	TGTGCCAGTAGTTCGATTATACAGGGGGCTAAGAATGAAAAACTGTTTTTT	CASSSIIQGAKNEKLFF
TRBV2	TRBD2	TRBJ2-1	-	TGTGCCAGCAGTGGGAGCGGGGGGCCCTACAATGAGCAGTTCTTC	CASSGSGGPYNEQFF
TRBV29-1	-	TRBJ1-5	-	TGCAGCGTAGCTACGGTACGCAATCAGCCCCAGCATTTT	CSVATVRNQPQHF
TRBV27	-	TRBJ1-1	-	TGTGCCAGCAGTTTTTCCACAAACACTGAAGCTTTCTTT	CASSFSTNTEAFF
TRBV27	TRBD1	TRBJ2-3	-	TGTGCCAGCAGTTCTCGACAGGGGATGGGCGCAGATACGCAGTATTTT	CASSSRQGMGADTQYF
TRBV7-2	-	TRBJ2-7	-	TGTGCCAGCAGCAAATCCAAAGCGGACGAGCAGTACTTC	CASSKSKADEQYF
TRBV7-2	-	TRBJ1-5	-	TGTGCCAGCAGCTTAGACGGTTATAATCAGCCCCAGCATTTT	CASSLDGYNQPQHF
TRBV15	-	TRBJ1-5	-	TGTGCCACCAGCGCCACGACAGGAGGAAATCAGCCCCAGCATTTT	CATSATTGGNQPQHF
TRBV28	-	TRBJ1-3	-	TGTGCCAGCAGTTTAGTTCGGAGGGGAAACACCATATATTTT	CASSLVRRGNTIYF
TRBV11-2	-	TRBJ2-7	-	TGTGCCAGCAGCTTAGATGGGGCAGCCTACGAGCAGTACTTC	CASSLDGAAYEQYF
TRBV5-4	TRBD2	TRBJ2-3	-	TGTGCCAGCAGCGGGCATCTAGCGGGGGCCACAGATACGCAGTATTTT	CASSGHLAGATDTQYF
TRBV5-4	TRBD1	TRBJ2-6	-	TGTGCCAGCAGCGTAAGGGACAGGGGCTCTGGGGCCAACGTCCTGACTTTC	CASSVRDRGSGANVLTF
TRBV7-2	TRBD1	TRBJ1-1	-	TGTGCCAGCAGCTTAGGACAGGGGGTTTTCGGTGAAGCTTTCTTT	CASSLGQGVFGEAFF
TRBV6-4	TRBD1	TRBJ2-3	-	TGTGCCAGCAGTCCGACAGGGGGCACAGATACGCAGTATTTT	CASSPTGGTDTQYF
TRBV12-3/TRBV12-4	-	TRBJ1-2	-	TGTGCCAGCAGGGTGTCGGGTGGCTACACCTTC	CASRVSGGYTF
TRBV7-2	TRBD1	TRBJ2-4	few	TGTGCCAGCAGCTTGACAGGGAGCGATTGGTTCGTGGACTTC	CASSLTGSDWFVDF
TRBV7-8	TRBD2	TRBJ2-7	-	TGTGCCAGCAGCTTAGGACTAGCGGGGGGGCCGGTCGCCAACGAGCAGTACTTC	CASSLGLAGGPVANEQYF
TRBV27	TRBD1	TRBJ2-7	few	TGTGCCAGCAGTCCCGGGACAGGGGTGAACGAGCAGTACTTC	CASSPGTGVNEQYF
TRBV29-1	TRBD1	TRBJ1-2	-	TGCAGCGTTGAAAGACAGGGGGTTGGCTACACCTTC	CSVERQGVGYTF
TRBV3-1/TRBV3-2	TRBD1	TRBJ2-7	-	TGTGCCAGCAGGTCGACAGGGTTCTACGAGCAGTACTTC	CASRSTGFYEQYF
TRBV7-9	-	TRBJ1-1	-	TGTGCCAGCAGCTTAAGCCCGCGGAGGGCGAACACTGAAGCTTTCTTT	CASSLSPRRANTEAFF
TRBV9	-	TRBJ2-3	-	TGTGCCAGCAGCGTAGTCGGGGAAAGCACAGATACGCAGTATTTT	CASSVVGESTDTQYF
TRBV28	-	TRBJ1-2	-	TGTGCCAGCAGCTCTACAGATAACTATGGCTACACCTTC	CASSSTDNYGYTF
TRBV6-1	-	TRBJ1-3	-	TGTGCCAGCATCCTTAGCCCTGGAAACACCATATATTTT	CASILSPGNTIYF
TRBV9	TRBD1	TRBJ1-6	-	TGTGCCAGCAGCGCCCGGGACAGGGATTCACCCCTCCACTTT	CASSARDRDSPLHF
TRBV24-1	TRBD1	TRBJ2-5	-	TGTGCCACCAGTGATTCCGGACAGGGGGCTGTCGAGACCCAGTACTTC	CATSDSGQGAVETQYF
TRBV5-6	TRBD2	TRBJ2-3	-	TGTGCCAGCAGCTTGGGACGACTAGCGGGCGAGGCAGATACGCAGTATTTT	CASSLGRLAGEADTQYF
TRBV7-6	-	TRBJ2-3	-	TGTGCCAGCAGCCCAGGGTCGCCAGATACGCAGTATTTT	CASSPGSPDTQYF
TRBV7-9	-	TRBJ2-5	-	TGTGCCAGCAGCCCACAAGAGACCCAGTACTTC	CASSPQETQYF
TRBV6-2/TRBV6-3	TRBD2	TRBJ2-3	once	TGTGCCAGCAGTTACGTCGGGGGGGGCCGGGCAGATACGCAGTATTTT	CASSYVGGGRADTQYF
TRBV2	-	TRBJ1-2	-	TGTGCCAGCAGGGAGACAGCGCTGGAGGGCTACACCTTC	CASRETALEGYTF
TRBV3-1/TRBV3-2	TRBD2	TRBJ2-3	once	TGTGCCAGTAGCGGGGCAGGAACAGATACGCAGTATTTT	CASSGAGTDTQYF
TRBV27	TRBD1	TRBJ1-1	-	TGTGCCAGCAGTAGAAGACAGGGCTTGAACACTGAAGCTTTCTTT	CASSRRQGLNTEAFF
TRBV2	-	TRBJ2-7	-	TGTGCCAGCAGGGACACCTACTACGAGCAGTACTTC	CASRDTYYEQYF
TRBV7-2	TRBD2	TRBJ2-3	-	TGTGCCAGCAGCCCCGTGGCTAGCGGACGGTGGACCACAGATACGCAGTATTTT	CASSPVASGRWTTDTQYF
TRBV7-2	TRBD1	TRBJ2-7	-	TGTGCCAGCAGCAAGGACAGGGGGAGCTACGAGCAGTACTTC	CASSKDRGSYEQYF
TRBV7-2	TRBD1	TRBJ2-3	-	TGTGCCAGCAGCACTACAGGGGGCCGTGCAGATACGCAGTATTTT	CASSTTGGRADTQYF
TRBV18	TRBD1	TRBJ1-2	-	TGTGCCAGCTCACCACCCGGGGGACAGGGGGTGAATGGCTACACCTTC	CASSPPGGQGVNGYTF
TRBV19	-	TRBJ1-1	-	TGTGCCAGTAGTATTGGAGGGTCCGCCGCTGAAGCTTTCTTT	CASSIGGSAAEAFF
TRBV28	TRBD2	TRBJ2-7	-	TGTGCCAGCAGTTTATTGGCGCGGGGGGGCCTCGACGAGCAGTACTTC	CASSLLARGGLDEQYF
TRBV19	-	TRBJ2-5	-	TGTGCCAGTAGTATAGGGACAAGCGAGACCCAGTACTTC	CASSIGTSETQYF